A single sample is the source of the 26 T cell receptor beta chains below, sequenced in a study of blood T cell repertoires in COVID-19. The repertoire was sequenced with immunoSEQ multiplex PCR; TCRdb's copy has only in-frame clones and lacks some. The data show 200,000 to 300,000 clones, roughly nine tenths seen once. Source material: peripheral blood. The origin of the receptors is a man aged 18 to 30 with active or convalescent COVID-19.

V gene TRBV6-2 or TRBV6-3 combines with J gene TRBJ1-2; D is unresolved. The V end lost 2 bases, the J end lost 8 bases, and 6 bases lay between the germline ends. CDR3 size: 11 residues. The germline CDR1 and CDR2 sequences are MNHEY and SVGEGT. The CDR3 DNA reads as TGTGCCAGCAGTTACGCCGGGGGCTACACCTTC. It is translated as CASSYAGGYTF.

This clone was detected a few times. V gene TRBV18 combines with J gene TRBJ1-1, with TRBD1 matching over 8 bases. Looked up from germline, CDR1 is KGHSH and CDR2 is LQKENI. There are 15 residues in the CDR3. V gave up 3 bases and J gave up 7 bases; unmatched junction bases: 10. The DNA for the CDR3 is TGTGCCAGCTCACCCCGCGACAGGGGCCGGGATGAAGCTTTCTTT. Its translation is CASSPRDRGRDEAFF.

V is TRBV7-8 and J is TRBJ2-2; 9 bases agree with TRBD2. The germline V gene has CDR1 SGHVS and CDR2 FQNEAQ. This CDR3 spans 16 amino acids. J gave up 4 bases and V 3 bases, and 6 bases lay outside the gene matches. In DNA, the CDR3 is TGTGCCAGCAGCTTTGTAGCGGGGGCCAGCACCGGGGAGCTGTTTTTT. This encodes CASSFVAGASTGELFF.

This chain connects TRBV11-3 to TRBJ2-3, with 8 bases that match TRBD2. The junction had 6 bases not matched to a gene; V was cut back by 1 base and J by 3 bases. Germline CDR1 and CDR2: SGHNT and YENEEA. This CDR3 region has 16 residues. The CDR3 DNA follows: TGTGCCAGCAGCTTAGGGGAGCGGGAGTCGACAGATACGCAGTATTTT. Its translation: CASSLGERESTDTQYF.

This clone was recorded only once. The junction differs from germline at one of its ends, possibly a read error. The J gene is TRBJ1-2, the V gene TRBV7-9; D is perhaps TRBD1 (5 bases). This CDR3 has 10 residues. From germline, CDR1 is SEHNR and CDR2 FQNEAQ (reference sequence). CDR3 sequence reads: CASRSRQGSF. In nucleotides, the CDR3 is TGTGCCAGCAGGTCGAGGCAGGGCAGCTTC.

This sequence joins TRBV2 and TRBJ1-3; TRBD1 matches 10 bases. Germline-derived CDR1 and CDR2 are SNHLY and FYNNEI. V gave up 10 bases and J gave up 4 bases; unmatched junction bases: 10. The CDR3 covers 15 residues. DNA for the CDR3: TGTGCCATCTCCGGGACAGGGGATCCCGGAAACACCATATATTTT. Its protein is CAISGTGDPGNTIYF. The full variable domain, completed using reference TRBV2 and TRBJ1-3, is EPEVTQTPSHQVTQMGQEVILRCVPISNHLYFYWYRQILGQKVEFLVSFYNNEISEKSEIFDDQFSVERPDGSNFTLKIRSTKLEDSAMYFCAISGTGDPGNTIYFGEGSWLTVV.

The chain carries TRBV27 and TRBJ1-2, with D unclear. This CDR3 has 13 amino acids. The germline V and J ends were trimmed by 0 bases and 8 bases, with 10 bases remaining between them. The germline V gene encodes CDR1 MNHEY and CDR2 SMNVEV (reference sequence). CDR3 amino acids: CASSLSIPGGYTF. The DNA for the CDR3 is TGTGCCAGCAGTTTATCGATTCCAGGAGGCTACACCTTC.

The V gene is TRBV6-5, the J gene TRBJ1-5, with D possibly matching TRBD1 (5 bases). Trimming removed 8 bases from V and 0 bases from J, with 8 bases in between. Germline-derived CDR1 and CDR2 are MNHEY and SVGAGI. This CDR3 comprises 13 residues. CDR3 in DNA: TGTGCCAGCTCGACAGTTAGCAATCAGCCCCAGCATTTT. It codes for CASSTVSNQPQHF.

The gene calls are TRBV5-4 and TRBJ2-7; tentative D call: TRBD2 (6 bases). The CDR3 runs to 16 residues. Germline assignment: CDR1 SGHNT and CDR2 YYREEE (reference sequence). V lost 4 bases to trimming and J lost 2 bases, with 19 bases between them. The CDR3 DNA follows: TGTGCCAGCAGCGATAATGCCGGGAGCGCTCCCTACGAGCAGTACTTC. This encodes CASSDNAGSAPYEQYF.

This chain joins TRBV6-5 and TRBJ2-7, with D perhaps TRBD2 (5 bases). The V and J ends lost 6 bases and 4 bases respectively, with 16 bases between them. This CDR3 is 14 amino acids long. In germline, CDR1 is MNHEY, CDR2 SVGAGI. The CDR3 nucleotides read TGTGCCAGCAGCGTCTTAAGCGGAGCGTACGAGCAGTACTTC. This translates into CASSVLSGAYEQYF.

This chain connects TRBV15 to TRBJ2-7; TRBD2 might be the D (6 bases). V lost 0 bases and J lost 3, with 12 bases in between. The CDR3 has 15 residues. CDR1 and CDR2 from the germline V gene are LNHNV and YYDKDF (reference sequence). This CDR3 is CATSRDIGLFYEQYF. CDR3 nucleotide sequence: TGTGCCACCAGCAGAGATATAGGACTATTCTACGAGCAGTACTTC.

This chain uses TRBV5-8 with TRBJ1-1; D remains ambiguous. The CDR3 is 15 residues long. The V and J ends lost 4 bases and 1 base respectively, with 14 bases between them. Germline-derived CDR1 and CDR2 are SGHTS and YDEGEE. The CDR3 DNA reads TGTGCCAGCAGCCCGGGTTGGATTCGGAACACTGAAGCTTTCTTT. This encodes CASSPGWIRNTEAFF.

The V and J genes are TRBV5-6 and TRBJ2-7, with D possibly TRBD2 on 5 matching bases. CDR3 size: 12 residues. CDR1 and CDR2 (germline): SGHDT, YYEEEE. Trimming left V 8 bases short and J 7 bases short, with 16 bases between. The CDR3 loop is CASRTETGEQYF. CDR3 sequence (DNA): TGTGCCAGTCGGACTGAGACTGGGGAGCAGTACTTC.

The chain links TRBV10-3 to TRBJ1-1; tentative D call: TRBD1 (6 bases). Germline V CDR1 and CDR2: ENHRY, SYGVKD. The CDR3 totals 14 residues. V dropped 0 bases and J dropped 1 base, with 6 bases sitting between them. The CDR3 sequence is CAISESTGNTEAFF. CDR3 coding DNA: TGTGCCATCAGTGAGTCGACAGGGAACACTGAAGCTTTCTTT.

Here the CDR3 reads CASSVANTVLYGYTF. In nucleotides, the CDR3 is TGTGCCAGCAGCGTAGCTAATACGGTATTATATGGCTACACCTTC. The chain recombines TRBV9 with TRBJ1-2; D uncertain. Per germline, CDR1 SGDLS and CDR2 YYNGEE. The CDR3 extends over 15 amino acids. V lost 0 bases to trimming and J lost 5 bases, with 14 bases between them. Drawing the rest from reference TRBV9 and TRBJ1-2, the complete variable domain is DSGVTQTPKHLITATGQRVTLRCSPRSGDLSVYWYQQSLDQGLQFLIQYYNGEERAKGNILERFSAQQFPDLHSELNLSSLELGDSALYFCASSVANTVLYGYTFGSGTRLTVV.

This clone was observed a single time. The chain employs TRBV5-1 and TRBJ2-1, with D possibly matching TRBD2 (6 bases). Trimming stripped 3 bases from V and 4 bases from J, with 14 bases between. Germline CDR1 reads SGHRS; CDR2 reads YFSETQ. This CDR3 region has 15 residues. For the CDR3, the DNA is TGCGCCAGCAGCTCCGCCGGGACTCAGTACAATGAGCAGTTCTTC. This translates into CASSSAGTQYNEQFF.

The chain is built from TRBV7-6 and TRBJ2-3; D might be TRBD1 (5 bases). The CDR3 totals 12 residues. V lost 2 bases to trimming and J lost 5 bases, with 5 bases between them. CDR1 is SGHVS, CDR2 FNYEAQ, per germline. CDR3 nucleotides: TGTGCCAGCAGCTTACAGGGAGATACGCAGTATTTT. Its translation: CASSLQGDTQYF.

This chain uses TRBV9 with TRBJ2-2; the match to TRBD2 covers 11 bases. V trimming: 4 bases; J trimming: 4 bases; junction bases outside the gene matches: 9. Germline values: CDR1 SGDLS, CDR2 YYNGEE. The CDR3 contains 17 residues. The CDR3, as DNA: TGTGCCAGCAGCCCCATCATAGCGGGAGGGGTCACCGGGGAGCTGTTTTTT. It specifies CASSPIIAGGVTGELFF.

The rearrangement uses TRBV19 and TRBJ1-1; D gene uncertain. The length of the CDR3 is 14 residues. Trimming stripped 3 bases from V and 4 bases from J, with 12 bases between. The V gene's germline CDR1 is LNHDA and CDR2 SQIVND (reference sequence). This CDR3 is CASSIGVSGTEAFF. CDR3 sequence (DNA): TGTGCCAGTAGTATTGGGGTAAGCGGCACTGAAGCTTTCTTT.

The chain combines TRBV9 with TRBJ1-3; the D is unclear. Germline V gene sequence: CDR1 SGDLS, CDR2 YYNGEE. The CDR3 has 14 amino acids. V lost 5 bases, J lost 2 bases, and 11 bases lay in between. CDR3 nucleotides: TGTGCCAGCAGGCGCGACGGGACTGGAAACACCATATATTTT. Translating gives CASRRDGTGNTIYF.

V and J are TRBV24-1 and TRBJ2-1; D is perhaps TRBD2 (5 bases). The germline V and J ends were trimmed by 4 bases and 15 bases, with 18 bases remaining between them. The CDR3 loop spans 13 amino acids. The germline CDR1 and CDR2 sequences are KGHDR and SFDVKD. CDR3 DNA: TGTGCCACCAGTGAGTTCCCCCCAGGAGGTCTGTTCTTC. Translation: CATSEFPPGGLFF.

The chain couples TRBV19 to TRBJ2-5, with D possibly TRBD1 on 5 matching bases. The CDR3 length is 16 residues. The V gene lost 4 bases and the J gene lost 3 bases, with 18 bases spanning the gap. Germline assignment: CDR1 LNHDA and CDR2 SQIVND (reference sequence). The CDR3 sequence: CASSRGLRDREETQYF. The CDR3, as DNA: TGTGCCAGTAGTAGGGGTCTGAGAGACAGAGAAGAGACCCAGTACTTC. The whole variable domain, remainder taken from reference TRBV19 and TRBJ2-5, is DGGITQSPKYLFRKEGQNVTLSCEQNLNHDAMYWYRQDPGQGLRLIYYSQIVNDFQKGDIAEGYSVSREKKESFPLTVTSAQKNPTAFYLCASSRGLRDREETQYFGPGTRLLVL.

This rearrangement joins TRBV7-9 to TRBJ1-2; D is unclear. The CDR3 has 12 amino acids. V was trimmed by 6 bases and J by 3 bases, leaving 8 bases between them. Germline lookup yields CDR1 SEHNR and CDR2 FQNEAQ (reference sequence). The CDR3 DNA reads as TGTGCCAGCAGTGGCGGATACTATGGCTACACCTTC. This translates into CASSGGYYGYTF.

This chain connects TRBV6-2 or TRBV6-3 to TRBJ1-2, with D perhaps TRBD1 (5 bases). The germline V and J ends were trimmed by 2 bases and 7 bases, with 11 bases remaining between them. CDR1 and CDR2 (germline): MNHEY, SVGEGT. This CDR3 has 13 residues. The CDR3 DNA sequence: TGTGCCAGCAGTTACGAAGGGGCGGTTGGCTACACCTTC. Protein: CASSYEGAVGYTF.

For the CDR3, the DNA is TGTGCCAGCAGCTTAACCCGGACAGGTGGGGACGAGCAGTACTTC. As protein: CASSLTRTGGDEQYF. This rearrangement joins TRBV7-9 to TRBJ2-7; 7 nucleotides align to TRBD1. The CDR3 has 15 residues. The germline V gene encodes CDR1 SEHNR and CDR2 FQNEAQ (reference sequence). With 2 bases clipped from V and 5 bases from J, the junction kept 9 bases outside the gene matches.

V usage is TRBV4-1 and J usage is TRBJ1-5; the D is unclear. CDR1 and CDR2 (germline): MGHRA, YSYEKL. This CDR3 region has 14 residues. V shed 0 bases and J shed 9 bases, with 12 bases lying between them. The CDR3 sequence is CASSQDRNRGPQHF. CDR3 nucleotides: TGCGCCAGCAGCCAAGATAGGAACCGAGGGCCCCAGCATTTT.